A single sample gave rise to the 18 T cell receptor beta chains below, sequenced in a study of post-analysis software for immune sequencing data. Their target antigens are unknown. Broader study findings: Controls had lower frequencies than patients of about 5 TRBV segments, which included TRBV5-6, TRBV5-1 and TRBV20-1.

Sequencing libraries made from TCR beta cDNA carried unique molecular identifiers. MiXCR, applied by TCRdb to the PCR reads, yields one record per CDR3 protein. This table holds approximately 630,000 distinct CDR3 sequences, approximately 60% found once. Sequencing was done on a sample of blood. Receptor source: a girl under 10 years old with multiple sclerosis.

The rearrangement joins TRBV10-2 to TRBJ2-7; perhaps TRBD2 as D (6 bases). Germline CDR1 WSHSY, CDR2 SAAADI. Trimming pared 4 bases from V and 5 bases from J, leaving 15 bases between. This CDR3 contains 14 residues. Here the CDR3 reads CASSGAGRNHEQYF. The CDR3 DNA follows: TGCGCCAGCAGTGGGGCGGGACGTAACCACGAGCAGTACTTC.

The chain joins TRBV12-3 or TRBV12-4 to TRBJ2-7, with D unresolved. The CDR3 spans 12 residues. Trimming removed 5 bases from V and 1 base from J, with 6 bases in between. The CDR3 is CASSLTSYEQYV. CDR3 bases: TGTGCCAGCAGTCTCACTTCCTACGAGCAGTACGTC.

DNA of the CDR3: TGCAGTGCCAGACGAGGGCGTGGTGAGCAGTTCTTC. Its protein product is CSARRGRGEQFF. The rearrangement links TRBV20-1 to TRBJ2-1; D perhaps matches TRBD2 (5 bases). Trimming removed 6 bases at V and 9 bases at J, with 15 bases between. Germline values: CDR1 DFQATT, CDR2 SNEGSKA (reference sequence). There are 12 residues in the CDR3.

The genes are TRBV2 and TRBJ2-1; possible D gene TRBD2, 6 bases. V lost 4 bases to trimming and J lost 0 bases, with 10 bases between them. Germline CDR1 is SNHLY and CDR2 is FYNNEI. The CDR3 spans 15 residues. CDR3 amino acids: CASSGRGPSYNEQFF. The CDR3 coding sequence is TGTGCCAGCAGTGGGCGGGGCCCCTCCTACAATGAGCAGTTCTTC.

The chain links TRBV12-3 or TRBV12-4 to TRBJ1-2; TRBD1 aligns across 8 bases. V lost 2 bases to trimming and J lost 6 bases; unmatched junction nucleotides: 8. The CDR3 contains 15 residues. CDR3 residues: CASSLRQGARNGYTF. As DNA, the CDR3 is TGTGCCAGCAGTTTAAGGCAGGGGGCCAGGAATGGCTACACCTTC.

The chain carries TRBV5-1 and TRBJ2-2; 7 bases fit TRBD1. The length of the CDR3 is 17 residues. CDR1 is SGHRS, CDR2 YFSETQ, per germline. V was clipped by 3 bases and J by 4 bases; unmatched bases: 12. In DNA, the CDR3 is TGCGCCAGCAGCTCTTCCTTTACCGGGACAGCCACCGGGGAGCTGTTTTTT. Amino acids: CASSSSFTGTATGELFF.

This clonotype appeared a single time. The chain employs TRBV11-2 and TRBJ2-3, with TRBD1 matching 9 bases. The CDR3 runs to 15 residues. CDR1 and CDR2 (germline): SGHAT, FQNNGV. The junction had 8 bases not matched to a gene; V was cut back by 6 bases and J by 4 bases. CDR3 sequence reads: CASSAGTGHADTQYF. The DNA for the CDR3 is TGTGCCAGCAGTGCCGGGACAGGGCACGCAGATACGCAGTATTTT.

Here the CDR3 reads CSARAGAYNEQFF. The DNA for the CDR3 is TGCAGTGCTAGAGCCGGTGCCTACAATGAGCAGTTCTTC. This chain joins TRBV20-1 and TRBJ2-1; no firm D call. The CDR3 totals 13 residues. Trimming took off 1 base at V and 2 bases at J, with 6 bases between the two ends. Germline CDR1 reads DFQATT; CDR2 reads SNEGSKA (reference sequence).

This chain connects TRBV29-1 to TRBJ2-5; D is possibly TRBD1 (5 bases). The length of the CDR3 is 15 residues. CDR1 and CDR2 (germline): SQVTM, ANQGSEA. V lost 4 bases to trimming and J lost 5 bases, with 20 bases between them. CDR3 coding DNA: TGCAGCGTTGGCTTATCCGGACAACCGAGGGAGACCCAGTACTTC. It is translated as CSVGLSGQPRETQYF.

This clonotype was counted a few times. The chain uses TRBV12-3 or TRBV12-4 and TRBJ2-1; D remains ambiguous. V lost 2 bases, J lost 8 bases, and 4 bases lay in between. The CDR3 runs to 11 residues. The CDR3: CASSLSDEQFF. CDR3 DNA: TGTGCCAGCAGTTTAAGCGATGAGCAGTTCTTC.

The gene calls are TRBV7-2 and TRBJ2-5, with 12 bases lining up with TRBD2. The CDR3 has 15 residues. V was pared by 4 bases and J by 5 bases, with 5 bases of the junction left unmatched. Germline CDR1 reads SGHTA; CDR2 reads FQGNSA. The CDR3 spells CASSSGLAGRETQYF. CDR3 bases: TGTGCCAGCAGCTCCGGACTAGCGGGACGGGAGACCCAGTACTTC. The full variable domain, in which reference TRBV7-2 and TRBJ2-5 provide the parts outside the CDR3, is GAGVSQSPSNKVTEKGKDVELRCDPISGHTALYWYRQSLGQGLEFLIYFQGNSAPDKSGLPSDRFSAERTGGSVSTLTIQRTQQEDSAVYLCASSSGLAGRETQYFGPGTRLLVL.

The genes are TRBV12-3 or TRBV12-4 and TRBJ2-3, with TRBD2 identical over 12 bases. CDR3 length: 18 amino acids. V shed 8 bases and J 2 bases; nucleotides not matched to a gene: 14. CDR3 sequence: CASAPRLLAGGHTDTQYF. In DNA form, the CDR3 reads TGTGCCAGCGCCCCCCGCCTGCTAGCGGGAGGGCACACAGATACGCAGTATTTT.

A few counts support this clonotype. CDR3 loop: CASSFIGGYEQYF. CDR3 coding DNA: TGTGCCAGCAGTTTTATAGGTGGCTACGAGCAGTACTTC. The rearrangement uses TRBV12-3 or TRBV12-4 and TRBJ2-7; D not resolved. V lost 3 bases to trimming and J lost 3 bases, with 9 bases between them. This CDR3 spans 13 amino acids.

The CDR3 reads CSVRSGGAEFGHIQYF. As DNA, the CDR3 is TGCAGCGTCCGATCAGGGGGCGCAGAGTTTGGTCACATTCAGTACTTC. The rearrangement joins TRBV29-1 to TRBJ2-4, with TRBD1 matching 8 bases. This CDR3 comprises 16 residues. Germline values: CDR1 SQVTM, CDR2 ANQGSEA. Unmatched junction bases numbered 18, after V lost 6 bases and J lost 8 bases.

This clonotype was seen at least ten times. The chain uses TRBV5-4 and TRBJ2-1; weak D call: TRBD1 (5 bases). CDR1 SGHNT and CDR2 YYREEE come from the germline V gene (reference sequence). The CDR3 contains 15 residues. Deletions cut 6 bases from V and 2 bases from J, with 15 bases between. DNA of the CDR3: TGTGCCAGCACCGCAGGGTTCCTTCCCTACAATGAGCAGTTCTTC. As protein: CASTAGFLPYNEQFF. Variable domain in full (rest from reference TRBV5-4 and TRBJ2-1): ETGVTQSPTHLIKTRGQQVTLRCSSQSGHNTVSWYQQALGQGPQFIFQYYREEENGRGNFPPRFSGLQFPNYSSELNVNALELDDSALYLCASTAGFLPYNEQFFGPGTRLTVL.

The CDR3 region is CASSPTGTGSDEQYF. CDR3 in DNA: TGTGCCAGCAGTCCAACCGGGACAGGAAGCGATGAGCAGTACTTC. The chain carries TRBV12-3 or TRBV12-4 and TRBJ2-5, with 8 bases aligning to TRBD1. CDR3 length equals 15 residues. V gave up 5 bases and J gave up 11 bases; unmatched junction bases: 16.

This chain links TRBV24-1 with TRBJ1-6; D perhaps matches TRBD1 (5 bases). V was shortened by 4 bases and J by 6 bases, with 18 bases between the two germline ends. The germline V gene has CDR1 KGHDR and CDR2 SFDVKD. CDR3 size: 17 residues. Written as DNA, the CDR3 is TGTGCCACCAGTGACCGCGAGCTCCGGGACCCTAATTCACCCCTCCACTTT. Translation: CATSDRELRDPNSPLHF.

This chain joins TRBV20-1 and TRBJ1-2; 8 bases line up with TRBD1. The CDR3 is 13 amino acids. V was clipped by 3 bases and J by 5 bases; unmatched bases: 5. CDR1 and CDR2 (germline): DFQATT, SNEGSKA (reference sequence). CDR3 sequence: CSARKGQGYGYTF. The CDR3 DNA reads as TGCAGTGCTAGGAAAGGACAGGGATATGGCTACACCTTC.